A selection of T cell receptor beta chains follows, all from one sample in a study of cytomegalovirus exposure and HLA in healthy donors. TCRdb keeps only in-frame clones here, not all; method: immunoSEQ multiplex PCR. Of about 110,000 clones listed, roughly 80% are singletons. The sample consisted of PBMCs. These receptors originate from a young man in good health and CMV-seropositive. Both conserved end residues are part of each CDR3. D genes are given only for firm matches. Not every row has a clone size; where given, it reads once, few, many or a size class.

V gene	clone size	J gene	D gene	CDR3 protein	CDR3 DNA
TRBV5-1	NA	TRBJ2-3	TRBD1	CASSKGQAAPDTQYF	TGCGCCAGCAGCAAGGGACAGGCGGCCCCAGATACGCAGTATTTT
TRBV7-3	NA	TRBJ1-1	NA	CASSLSQGQLAFF	TGTGCCAGCAGCTTATCGCAGGGGCAGTTGGCTTTCTTT
TRBV10-3	once	TRBJ1-5	TRBD1	CAISERVGTGYSNQPQHF	TGTGCCATCAGTGAGAGAGTAGGGACAGGGTATAGCAATCAGCCCCAGCATTTT
TRBV19	NA	TRBJ2-7	TRBD1	CASSIGTGTGAYEQYF	TGTGCCAGTAGTATTGGGACAGGGACCGGAGCTTACGAGCAGTACTTC
TRBV5-1	NA	TRBJ2-5	TRBD2	CASTRGVEETQYF	TGCGCCAGCACCCGGGGGGTGGAAGAGACCCAGTACTTC
TRBV5-8	few	TRBJ1-5	TRBD1	CASSQWTGSGNQPQHF	TGTGCCAGCAGCCAATGGACAGGGTCTGGCAATCAGCCCCAGCATTTT
TRBV5-1	NA	TRBJ2-1	TRBD2	CASSLVVASGRVNPYNEQFF	TGCGCCAGCAGCTTGGTCGTGGCTAGCGGGAGAGTCAACCCCTACAATGAGCAGTTCTTC
TRBV11-2	NA	TRBJ2-5	TRBD1	CASSSGTGGKQYF	TGTGCCAGCAGCTCCGGGACAGGGGGTAAGCAGTACTTC
TRBV5-6	once	TRBJ2-3	NA	CASSLGTPTDTQYF	TGTGCCAGCAGCTTAGGGACACCCACAGATACGCAGTATTTT
TRBV28	few	TRBJ1-2	TRBD1	CASRGEGQGVRGYTF	TGTGCCAGCAGGGGGGAGGGACAGGGGGTTCGTGGCTACACCTTC
TRBV9	NA	TRBJ1-4	NA	CASSVDLEFATNEKLFF	TGTGCCAGCAGCGTAGATCTTGAGTTTGCAACTAATGAAAAACTGTTTTTT
TRBV28	NA	TRBJ1-1	TRBD1	CASSGTATITMNTEAFF	TGTGCCAGCAGTGGGACAGCAACAATTACTATGAACACTGAAGCTTTCTTT
TRBV10-2	once	TRBJ2-1	TRBD2	CASSRTSGTNEQFF	TGCGCCAGCAGTAGGACTAGCGGGACCAATGAGCAGTTCTTC
TRBV7-3	NA	TRBJ2-1	NA	CASSLNPHSFSYNEQFF	TGTGCCAGCAGCCTTAATCCTCACTCGTTCTCCTACAATGAGCAGTTCTTC
TRBV7-9	NA	TRBJ1-6	TRBD1	CASSLSQGAESPLHF	TGTGCCAGCAGCTTAAGTCAGGGGGCGGAATCACCCCTCCACTTT
TRBV4-1	NA	TRBJ2-5	NA	CASSQVQFGGETQYF	TGCGCCAGCAGCCAAGTGCAGTTTGGAGGGGAGACCCAGTACTTC
TRBV11-2	once	TRBJ1-2	NA	CASSPLRGNRLNNYGYTF	TGTGCCAGCAGCCCCCTGCGTGGTAACAGGCTGAATAACTATGGCTACACCTTC
TRBV5-6	medium-sized	TRBJ1-2	NA	CASSLEGNYGYTF	TGTGCCAGCAGCTTGGAGGGGAACTATGGCTACACCTTC
TRBV28	NA	TRBJ2-1	TRBD2	CASSNPGTSNAEQFF	TGTGCCAGCAGCAATCCCGGGACTAGCAACGCTGAGCAGTTCTTC
TRBV20-1	NA	TRBJ2-5	NA	CSARDRETQYF	TGCAGTGCTAGAGACCGGGAGACCCAGTACTTC
TRBV18	NA	TRBJ1-5	NA	CASSTGVGGQPQHF	TGTGCCAGCTCAACGGGTGTAGGCGGTCAGCCCCAGCATTTT
TRBV7-8	NA	TRBJ1-2	TRBD1	CASSGTGYYGYTF	TGTGCCAGCAGCGGGACAGGGTACTATGGCTACACCTTC
TRBV18	NA	TRBJ2-7	TRBD2	CASSRGSGGTYEQYF	TGTGCCAGCTCACGGGGATCGGGGGGTACCTACGAGCAGTACTTC
TRBV6-5	NA	TRBJ2-5	NA	CAGSYSGQGQETQYF	TGTGCCGGCAGTTACTCCGGCCAGGGACAAGAGACCCAGTACTTC
TRBV27	NA	TRBJ2-2	TRBD1	CASSRATGWGTGELFF	TGTGCCAGCAGCCGAGCGACAGGGTGGGGCACCGGGGAGCTGTTTTTT
TRBV9	NA	TRBJ1-2	NA	CASSVGGHSYGYTF	TGTGCCAGCAGCGTAGGGGGACACTCCTATGGCTACACCTTC
TRBV29-1	NA	TRBJ2-5	TRBD1	CSVRNDRGWSQETQYF	TGCAGCGTGCGAAACGACAGGGGATGGTCGCAAGAGACCCAGTACTTC
TRBV19	NA	TRBJ2-1	TRBD2	CASSIDTPAGGYNEQFF	TGTGCCAGTAGTATAGATACCCCAGCGGGAGGTTACAATGAGCAGTTCTTC
TRBV6-1	NA	TRBJ1-1	NA	CASSWNRGGTEAFF	TGTGCCAGCAGTTGGAACCGGGGAGGCACTGAAGCTTTCTTT
TRBV6-1	NA	TRBJ1-5	NA	CASGEEMGQPQHF	TGTGCCAGCGGTGAGGAGATGGGTCAGCCCCAGCATTTT
TRBV27	NA	TRBJ1-2	TRBD1	CASSFGDRGDYGYTF	TGTGCCAGCAGTTTCGGGGACAGGGGTGACTATGGCTACACCTTC
TRBV6-1	NA	TRBJ2-2	TRBD1	CASKQGEYTGELFF	TGTGCCAGTAAACAGGGGGAATACACCGGGGAGCTGTTTTTT
TRBV4-1	once	TRBJ1-1	TRBD1	CASSQGQMNTEAFF	TGCGCCAGCAGCCAGGGACAGATGAACACTGAAGCTTTCTTT
TRBV28	NA	TRBJ2-5	TRBD2	CASTERLAGGETQYF	TGTGCCAGCACCGAAAGACTAGCGGGCGGGGAGACCCAGTACTTC
TRBV4-2	NA	TRBJ1-3	TRBD1	CASSLPQGAYGNTIYF	TGTGCCAGCAGCCTACCGCAGGGGGCCTATGGAAACACCATATATTTT
TRBV28	NA	TRBJ1-4	NA	CASSFQGAGNEKLFF	TGTGCCAGCAGTTTCCAAGGGGCGGGGAATGAAAAACTGTTTTTT
TRBV6-1	few	TRBJ1-1	NA	CASTISRGSPTEAFF	TGTGCCAGCACCATAAGCCGGGGGTCCCCCACTGAAGCTTTCTTT
TRBV27	few	TRBJ2-7	TRBD2	CASSRRLAGGYEQYF	TGTGCCAGCAGTCGTAGGCTAGCGGGAGGGTACGAGCAGTACTTC
TRBV2	NA	TRBJ2-7	TRBD2	CASWRLAGKGEQYF	TGTGCCAGCTGGAGGCTAGCGGGGAAGGGGGAGCAGTACTTC
TRBV28	NA	TRBJ2-1	NA	CASGLARANEQFF	TGTGCCAGCGGCCTCGCGCGGGCCAATGAGCAGTTCTTC